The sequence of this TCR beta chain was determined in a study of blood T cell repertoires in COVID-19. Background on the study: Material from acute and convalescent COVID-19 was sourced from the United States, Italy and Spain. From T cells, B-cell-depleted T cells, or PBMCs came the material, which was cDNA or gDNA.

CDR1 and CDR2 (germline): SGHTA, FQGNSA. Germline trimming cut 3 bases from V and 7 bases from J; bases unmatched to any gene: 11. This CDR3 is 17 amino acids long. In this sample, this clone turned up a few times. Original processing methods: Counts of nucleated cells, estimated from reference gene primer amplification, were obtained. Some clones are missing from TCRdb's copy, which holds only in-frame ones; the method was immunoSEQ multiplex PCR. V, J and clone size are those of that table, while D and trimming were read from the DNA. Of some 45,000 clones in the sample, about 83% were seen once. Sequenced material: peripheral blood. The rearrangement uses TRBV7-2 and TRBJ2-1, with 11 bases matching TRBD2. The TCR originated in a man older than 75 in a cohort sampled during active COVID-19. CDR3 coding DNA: TGTGCCAGCAGCTTGTGGTTTAGCGGGGGGGCCTTAAATGAGCAGTTCTTC. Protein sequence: CASSLWFSGGALNEQFF. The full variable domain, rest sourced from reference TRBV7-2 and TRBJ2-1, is GAGVSQSPSNKVTEKGKDVELRCDPISGHTALYWYRQSLGQGLEFLIYFQGNSAPDKSGLPSDRFSAERTGGSVSTLTIQRTQQEDSAVYLCASSLWFSGGALNEQFFGPGTRLTVL.